This passage covers 26 T cell receptor beta chains from one sample sequenced in a study of Graves' ophthalmopathy and Graves' hyperthyroidism. The TCR beta CDR3 regions underwent amplification from RNA transcripts. HTBI primers served in a first-round RT-PCR, which a second-round multiplex PCR followed. TCRdb used MiXCR to reprocess the multiplex PCR reads, holding one entry per CDR3 protein. The sample lists about 1.2 million distinct CDR3 sequences, roughly 35% occurring once. Sequencing input: peripheral blood or thyroid tissue (not recorded which). These receptors came from an adult man with Graves' hyperthyroidism.

Regarding this clonotype: One base away lies a much larger clone, so this may be a sequencing read error. The V and J genes are TRBV5-6 and TRBJ1-6; 7 bases line up with TRBD1. CDR3 length: 15 residues. The ends lost 3 bases at V and 6 bases at J; junction bases unmatched: 6. In germline, CDR1 is SGHDT, CDR2 YYEEEE. This CDR3 reads CASSSDRRGNSPLHF. The CDR3 DNA is TGTGCCAGCAGCTCGGACAGGAGAGGTAATTCACCCCTCCACTTT.

As to this clonotype: A much larger clone lies one base from this, so it may be a read error. The rearrangement uses TRBV20-1 and TRBJ1-5, with 11 bases that match TRBD1. This CDR3 region has 14 residues. V dropped 5 bases and J dropped 10; count of bases not matched to a gene: 10. Germline CDR1 DFQATT, CDR2 SNEGSKA (reference sequence). The CDR3 bases are TGCAGTGCTGGTTTCGGGACAGGGGGTTCTCCCCAGCATTTT. Amino acid sequence: CSAGFGTGGSPQHF.

Of note for this clonotype: Since no conserved phenylalanine or tryptophan closes the CDR3, a read error is the likely cause. The rearrangement links TRBV20-1 to TRBJ1-1; D uncertain. This CDR3 comprises 12 residues. V lost 3 bases to trimming and J lost 6 bases, with 11 bases between them. The V gene's germline CDR1 is DFQATT and CDR2 SNEGSKA (reference sequence). In DNA form, the CDR3 reads TGCAGTGCTAGTAGGAATGCCGCTGAAGCTTTCTCT. This translates into CSASRNAAEAFS.

This clonotype showed up many times. This rearrangement joins TRBV24-1 to TRBJ2-5; 8 nucleotides line up with TRBD2. In germline, CDR1 is KGHDR, CDR2 SFDVKD. This CDR3 has 17 residues. V shed 3 bases and J 3 bases; nucleotides not matched to a gene: 11. The CDR3 sequence is CATSDQMSSLAEETQYF. The CDR3 DNA reads as TGTGCCACCAGTGATCAAATGTCATCACTAGCGGAAGAGACCCAGTACTTC.

This clonotype was detected ten times or more. The chain couples TRBV7-2 to TRBJ2-6, with 7 bases identical to TRBD1. Per the germline V gene, CDR1 is SGHTA and CDR2 is FQGNSA. V was clipped by 1 base and J by 0 bases; unmatched bases: 9. The CDR3 extends over 19 amino acids. This chain's CDR3 is CASSLGMGQSTSGANVLTF. The CDR3 DNA follows: TGTGCCAGCAGCTTAGGTATGGGACAGAGCACCTCTGGGGCCAACGTCCTGACTTTC.

The chain is built from TRBV4-1 and TRBJ1-2; 7 bases line up with TRBD1. This CDR3 has 13 amino acids. The junction had 6 bases not matched to a gene; V was cut back by 4 bases and J by 7 bases. Germline lookup yields CDR1 MGHRA and CDR2 YSYEKL. CDR3 sequence (DNA): TGCGCCAGCAGCCTCCTAGGGGGCTCTGGCTACACCTTC. It translates to CASSLLGGSGYTF.

This clonotype has a count of ten or more. The rearrangement joins TRBV2 to TRBJ2-5; TRBD1 matches 9 bases. The CDR3 is 14 residues long. V dropped 6 bases and J dropped 5; count of bases not matched to a gene: 7. Germline CDR1 SNHLY, CDR2 FYNNEI. The CDR3 bases are TGTGCCAGCAGGGAACAGGGGGCTGATGAGACCCAGTACTTC. As protein: CASREQGADETQYF. The full variable domain, rest sourced from reference TRBV2 and TRBJ2-5, is EPEVTQTPSHQVTQMGQEVILRCVPISNHLYFYWYRQILGQKVEFLVSFYNNEISEKSEIFDDQFSVERPDGSNFTLKIRSTKLEDSAMYFCASREQGADETQYFGPGTRLLVL.

In its sample, this clonotype was seen many times. The chain joins TRBV15 to TRBJ1-3; no definite D call. Germline lookup yields CDR1 LNHNV and CDR2 YYDKDF (reference sequence). Trimming took 2 bases from V and 4 from J, leaving 18 bases between them. The CDR3 is made up of 17 amino acids. The CDR3 sequence: CATSRSLVGSDGNTIYF. The CDR3 DNA is TGTGCCACCAGCAGAAGCCTCGTGGGCTCGGACGGAAACACCATATATTTT.

This clonotype was found a few times. The chain combines TRBV6-6 with TRBJ2-7; D not resolved. Germline V gene data show CDR1 as MNHNY and CDR2 as SVGAGI (reference sequence). The CDR3 totals 15 residues. V dropped 5 bases and J dropped 2 bases, with 16 bases sitting between them. The CDR3 is CASSTLGARTYEQYF. The CDR3 DNA is TGTGCCAGCAGTACCCTGGGCGCTCGGACCTACGAGCAGTACTTC.

The gene calls are TRBV15 and TRBJ1-2; no definite D call. Trimming removed 3 bases from V and 7 bases from J, with 9 bases in between. This CDR3 comprises 12 residues. Germline lookup yields CDR1 LNHNV and CDR2 YYDKDF (reference sequence). CDR3 protein: CATSSSSGGYTF. The CDR3 DNA reads TGTGCCACCAGCAGCTCGAGCGGTGGCTACACCTTC.

The genes are TRBV11-1 and TRBJ2-7; TRBD1 agrees at 7 bases. The CDR3 contains 15 residues. V lost 7 bases, J lost 2 bases, and 11 bases stayed unmatched. The germline CDR1 and CDR2 sequences are SGHAT and FQDESV (reference sequence). CDR3 nucleotide sequence: TGTGCCAGCACCTTTGGGACAGAAAACCCCTACGAGCAGTACTTC. Protein product: CASTFGTENPYEQYF.

This clonotype was seen once. A much larger clone lies one base from this, so it may be a read error. This chain connects TRBV5-6 to TRBJ1-5, with unresolved D. Germline CDR1 SGHDT, CDR2 YYEEEE. The CDR3 totals 15 residues. CDR3 sequence (DNA): TGTGCCTGCAGCTTGGGTTCCGGAATCAATCAGCCCCAGCATTTT. It translates to CACSLGSGINQPQHF.

This clonotype appeared many times. The V gene is TRBV12-3 or TRBV12-4, the J gene TRBJ1-2; the match to TRBD1 covers 10 bases. The CDR3 contains 15 residues. V was pared by 5 bases and J by 6 bases, with 9 bases of the junction left unmatched. CDR3 in DNA: TGTGCCAGCAGTCCACCGGGACAGGGGTCGCATGGCTACACCTTC. Residues: CASSPPGQGSHGYTF.

This clonotype was detected many times. The chain combines TRBV10-3 with TRBJ2-7; D uncertain. Germline V gene data show CDR1 as ENHRY and CDR2 as SYGVKD. CDR3 length: 15 residues. V lost 1 base to trimming and J lost 0 bases, with 10 bases between them. As DNA, the CDR3 is TGTGCCATCAGTGAGTACACGGCAAACTCCTACGAGCAGTACTTC. This codes for CAISEYTANSYEQYF.

The chain uses TRBV20-1 and TRBJ2-7; no definite D call. V dropped 2 bases and J dropped 1 base, with 6 bases sitting between them. Germline CDR1 reads DFQATT; CDR2 reads SNEGSKA (reference sequence). The CDR3 runs 12 residues. The CDR3 loop is CSARLGSYEQYF. CDR3 coding DNA: TGCAGTGCTAGATTGGGATCCTACGAGCAGTACTTC.

V gene TRBV5-5 combines with J gene TRBJ1-2; D not resolved. The CDR3 spans 14 residues. The V gene's germline CDR1 is SGHKS and CDR2 YYEKEE (reference sequence). The V end was cut by 2 bases, the J end by 6 bases, with 14 bases between. This chain's CDR3 is CASSLTDDPNGYTF. In DNA, the CDR3 is TGTGCCAGCAGCTTAACAGACGACCCTAATGGCTACACCTTC.

The chain employs TRBV12-3 or TRBV12-4 and TRBJ1-4; 8 bases line up with TRBD1. Germline trimming cut 6 bases from V and 14 bases from J; bases unmatched to any gene: 8. The CDR3 runs 12 residues. The CDR3 nucleotides are TGTGCCAGCAGACGGCGGACAGGGAGGCTGTTTTTT. Its translation is CASRRRTGRLFF.

This clonotype was found many times. The rearrangement uses TRBV6-6 and TRBJ1-5; 7 bases are shared with TRBD1. The length of the CDR3 is 14 residues. Germline V gene lookup returns CDR1 MNHNY and CDR2 SVGAGI (reference sequence). V lost 8 bases and J lost 6; bases outside the gene matches: 10. The chain's CDR3 is CASAYRGVGQPQHF. The CDR3, as DNA: TGTGCCAGCGCCTACAGGGGCGTCGGTCAGCCCCAGCATTTT.

This clonotype was seen more than once but under ten times. J is TRBJ1-5 and V is TRBV4-3; TRBD1 is a possible D gene (5 bases). V gave up 0 bases and J gave up 6 bases, with 15 bases separating them. Germline values: CDR1 LGHNA, CDR2 YSLEER. The CDR3 is made up of 16 amino acids. The DNA of the CDR3 is TGCGCCAGCAGCCAAGAGGGGGGAGGGAGGAGTCAGCCCCAGCATTTT. This encodes CASSQEGGGRSQPQHF.

The table lists this clonotype with a few counts. The V gene is TRBV7-3, the J gene TRBJ1-2; D gene unclear. The V end was cut by 4 bases, the J end by 3 bases, with 9 bases between. Germline loops: CDR1 SGHTA, CDR2 FQGTGA. This CDR3 is 13 amino acids long. The CDR3 bases are TGTGCCAGCAGCTCAAGGGCGGACTATGGCTACACCTTC. Translated: CASSSRADYGYTF.

The chain couples TRBV27 to TRBJ1-2; 7 bases are shared with TRBD1. V lost 8 bases and J lost 4; bases outside the gene matches: 7. Per the germline V gene, CDR1 is MNHEY and CDR2 is SMNVEV (reference sequence). The CDR3 totals 13 residues. The DNA for the CDR3 is TGTGCCAGCCGCAGGGGGTTAAGCTATGGCTACACCTTC. Encoded protein: CASRRGLSYGYTF.

This clonotype showed up many times. This chain joins TRBV5-6 and TRBJ1-1; 8 bases map to TRBD1. Unmatched junction bases numbered 10, after V lost 4 bases and J lost 11 bases. This CDR3 has 13 residues. The germline V gene encodes CDR1 SGHDT and CDR2 YYEEEE. Here the CDR3 DNA reads TGTGCCAGCAGCAGGACAGGGTATCTTGAGGCTTTCTTT. Amino acid sequence: CASSRTGYLEAFF.

This sequence joins TRBV9 and TRBJ1-6; 10 bases align to TRBD1. The CDR3 is made up of 16 amino acids. J was trimmed by 11 bases and V by 0 bases; bases with no gene match: 8. CDR1 SGDLS and CDR2 YYNGEE come from the germline V gene. CDR3 residues: CASSVDGTGDLAPLHF. The CDR3 nucleotides are TGTGCCAGCAGCGTAGACGGGACAGGGGACCTGGCACCCCTCCACTTT.

This clonotype was detected many times. V usage is TRBV5-1 and J usage is TRBJ2-3, with D perhaps assigned TRBD1 or TRBD2 (5 bases each). CDR3 length equals 14 residues. The V gene lost 0 bases and the J gene lost 2 bases, with 7 bases spanning the gap. The germline gives CDR1 SGHRS, CDR2 YFSETQ. CDR3 nucleotide sequence: TGCGCCAGCAGCTTGGGGGGGACCACAGATACGCAGTATTTT. Encoded protein: CASSLGGTTDTQYF.

This clonotype was counted at least ten times. This sequence joins TRBV4-3 and TRBJ2-5; 10 bases line up with TRBD1. Germline CDR1 reads LGHNA; CDR2 reads YSLEER. The trim removed 5 bases at V and 5 bases at J, leaving 8 bases unmatched. CDR3 size: 15 residues. DNA of the CDR3: TGCGCCAGCAGCGTACGGGACAGGGGTTGGGAGACCCAGTACTTC. Amino acids: CASSVRDRGWETQYF.

The chain joins TRBV20-1 to TRBJ1-5; TRBD1 is a possible D gene (5 bases). The CDR3 is 15 residues long. Between the trimmed V and J ends, which lost 3 bases and 4 bases, there was a span of 16 bases. The germline gives CDR1 DFQATT, CDR2 SNEGSKA (reference sequence). The CDR3 DNA follows: TGCAGTGCTAGGGGGTGGGGGGTAAGGAATCAGCCCCAGCATTTT. Its translation: CSARGWGVRNQPQHF.